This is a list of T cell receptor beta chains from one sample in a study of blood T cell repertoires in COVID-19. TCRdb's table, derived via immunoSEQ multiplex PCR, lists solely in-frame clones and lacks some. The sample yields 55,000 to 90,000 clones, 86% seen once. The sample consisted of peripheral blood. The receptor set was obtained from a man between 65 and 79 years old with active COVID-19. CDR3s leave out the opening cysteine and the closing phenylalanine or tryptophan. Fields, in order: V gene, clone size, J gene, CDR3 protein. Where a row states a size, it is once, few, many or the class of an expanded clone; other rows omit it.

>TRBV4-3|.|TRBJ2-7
ASSQERASGYEQY
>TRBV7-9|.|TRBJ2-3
ASSTASNGGTPQY
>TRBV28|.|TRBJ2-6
ASSFGRGVRANVLT
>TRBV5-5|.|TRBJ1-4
ASSLVGDEKLF
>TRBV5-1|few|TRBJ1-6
ASSAGTDHNSPLH
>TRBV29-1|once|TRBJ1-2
SGKQGAWGYT
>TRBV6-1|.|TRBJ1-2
ASSEGGRYT
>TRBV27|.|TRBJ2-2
ASSPRGRATGELF
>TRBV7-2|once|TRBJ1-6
ASSTWTGGSFSPLH
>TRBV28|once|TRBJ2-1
ASNIGGGGQF
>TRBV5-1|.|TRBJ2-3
ASRSEADTQY
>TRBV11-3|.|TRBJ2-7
ASSLDSPRRGNYEQY
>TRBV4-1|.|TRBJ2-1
ASSQDVASGRNEQF
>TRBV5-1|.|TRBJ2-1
ASSQGLFSYNEQF
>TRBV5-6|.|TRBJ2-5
ASSQTSGGQETQY
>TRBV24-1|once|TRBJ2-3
ATSDPNRKPSTDTQY
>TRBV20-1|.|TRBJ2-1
SARGRDEQF
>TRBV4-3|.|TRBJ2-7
ASSQDRGAGGPYEQY
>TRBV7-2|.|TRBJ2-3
ASSLTLAGLTDTQY
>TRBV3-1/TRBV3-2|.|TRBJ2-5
ASSHEPSGREETQY